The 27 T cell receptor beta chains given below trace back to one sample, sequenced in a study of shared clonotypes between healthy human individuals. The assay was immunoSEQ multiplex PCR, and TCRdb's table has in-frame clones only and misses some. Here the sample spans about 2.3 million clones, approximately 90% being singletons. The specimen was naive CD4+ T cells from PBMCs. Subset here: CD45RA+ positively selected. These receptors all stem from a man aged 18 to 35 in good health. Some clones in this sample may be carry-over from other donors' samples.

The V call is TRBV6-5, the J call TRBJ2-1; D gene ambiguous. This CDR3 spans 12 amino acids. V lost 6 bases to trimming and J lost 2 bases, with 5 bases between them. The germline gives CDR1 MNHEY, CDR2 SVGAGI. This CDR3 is CASRTTYNEQFF. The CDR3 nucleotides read TGTGCCAGCAGGACAACCTACAATGAGCAGTTCTTC.

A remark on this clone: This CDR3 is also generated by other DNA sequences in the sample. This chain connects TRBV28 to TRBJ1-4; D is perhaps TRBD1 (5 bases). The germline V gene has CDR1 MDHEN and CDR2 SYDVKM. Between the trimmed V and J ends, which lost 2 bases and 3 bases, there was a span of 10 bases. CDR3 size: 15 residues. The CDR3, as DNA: TGTGCCAGCAGTTTAACCGGGGCGGCTAATGAAAAACTGTTTTTT. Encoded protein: CASSLTGAANEKLFF.

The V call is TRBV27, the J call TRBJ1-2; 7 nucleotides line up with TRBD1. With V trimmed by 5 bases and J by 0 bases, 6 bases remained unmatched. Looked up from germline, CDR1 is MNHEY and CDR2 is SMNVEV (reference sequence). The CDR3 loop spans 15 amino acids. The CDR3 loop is CASSRDRLTNYGYTF. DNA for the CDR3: TGTGCCAGCAGTCGGGACAGATTGACTAACTATGGCTACACCTTC.

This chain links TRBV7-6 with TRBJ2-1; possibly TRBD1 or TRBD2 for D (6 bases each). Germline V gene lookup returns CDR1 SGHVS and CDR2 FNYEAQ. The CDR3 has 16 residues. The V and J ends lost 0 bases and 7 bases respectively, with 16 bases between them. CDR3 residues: CASSLALRGLGNEQFF. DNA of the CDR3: TGTGCCAGCAGCTTAGCCCTCCGGGGGCTGGGAAATGAGCAGTTCTTC.

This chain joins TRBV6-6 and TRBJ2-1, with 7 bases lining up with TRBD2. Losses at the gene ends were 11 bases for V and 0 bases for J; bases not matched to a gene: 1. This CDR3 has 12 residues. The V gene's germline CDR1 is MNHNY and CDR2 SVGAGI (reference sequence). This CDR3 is CAGGGSYNEQFF. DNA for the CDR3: TGTGCCGGGGGGGGCTCCTACAATGAGCAGTTCTTC.

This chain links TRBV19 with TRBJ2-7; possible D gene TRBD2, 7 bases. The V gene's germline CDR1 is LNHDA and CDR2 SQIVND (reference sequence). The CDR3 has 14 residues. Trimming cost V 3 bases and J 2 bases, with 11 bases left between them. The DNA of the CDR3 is TGTGCCAGTAGTATCGGGGGGCGCCCCTACGAGCAGTACTTC. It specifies CASSIGGRPYEQYF.

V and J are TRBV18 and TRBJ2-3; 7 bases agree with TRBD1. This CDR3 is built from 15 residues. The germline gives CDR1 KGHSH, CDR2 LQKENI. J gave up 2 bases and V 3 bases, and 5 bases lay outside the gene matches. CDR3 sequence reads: CASSPYDRATDTQYF. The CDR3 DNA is TGTGCCAGCTCACCGTATGACAGGGCCACAGATACGCAGTATTTT.

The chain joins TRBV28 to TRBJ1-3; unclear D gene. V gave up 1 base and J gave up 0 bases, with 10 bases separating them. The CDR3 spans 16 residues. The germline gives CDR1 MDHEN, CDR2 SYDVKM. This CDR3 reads CASSLSRSSSGNTIYF. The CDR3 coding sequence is TGTGCCAGCAGTTTATCTAGGTCTAGCTCTGGAAACACCATATATTTT.

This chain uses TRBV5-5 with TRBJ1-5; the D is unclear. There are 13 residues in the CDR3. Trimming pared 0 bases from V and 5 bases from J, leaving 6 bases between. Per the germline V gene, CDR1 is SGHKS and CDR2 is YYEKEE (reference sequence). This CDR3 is CASSLDQDQPQHF. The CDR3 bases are TGTGCCAGCAGCTTGGATCAAGATCAGCCCCAGCATTTT.

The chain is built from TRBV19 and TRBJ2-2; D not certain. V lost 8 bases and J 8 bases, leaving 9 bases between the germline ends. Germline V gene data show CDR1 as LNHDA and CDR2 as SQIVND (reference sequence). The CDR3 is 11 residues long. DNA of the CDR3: TGTGCCAGTCAAGGACGAGGGGAGCTGTTTTTT. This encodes CASQGRGELFF. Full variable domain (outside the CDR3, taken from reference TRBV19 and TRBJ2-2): DGGITQSPKYLFRKEGQNVTLSCEQNLNHDAMYWYRQDPGQGLRLIYYSQIVNDFQKGDIAEGYSVSREKKESFPLTVTSAQKNPTAFYLCASQGRGELFFGEGSRLTVL.

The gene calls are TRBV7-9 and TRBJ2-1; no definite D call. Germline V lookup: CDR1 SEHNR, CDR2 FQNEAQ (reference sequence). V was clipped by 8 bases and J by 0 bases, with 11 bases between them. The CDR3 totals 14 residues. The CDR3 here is CASPAGSSYNEQFF. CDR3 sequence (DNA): TGTGCCAGCCCCGCCGGAAGCTCCTACAATGAGCAGTTCTTC. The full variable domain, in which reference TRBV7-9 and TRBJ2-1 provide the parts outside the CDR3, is DTGVSQNPRHKITKRGQNVTFRCDPISEHNRLYWYRQTLGQGPEFLTYFQNEAQLEKSRLLSDRFSAERPKGSFSTLEIQRTEQGDSAMYLCASPAGSSYNEQFFGPGTRLTVL.

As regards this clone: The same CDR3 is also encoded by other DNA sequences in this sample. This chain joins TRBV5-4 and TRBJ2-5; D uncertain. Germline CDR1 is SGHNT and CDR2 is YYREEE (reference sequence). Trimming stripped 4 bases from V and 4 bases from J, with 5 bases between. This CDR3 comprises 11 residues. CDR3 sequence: CASSGGETQYF. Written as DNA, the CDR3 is TGTGCCAGCAGCGGCGGAGAGACCCAGTACTTC.

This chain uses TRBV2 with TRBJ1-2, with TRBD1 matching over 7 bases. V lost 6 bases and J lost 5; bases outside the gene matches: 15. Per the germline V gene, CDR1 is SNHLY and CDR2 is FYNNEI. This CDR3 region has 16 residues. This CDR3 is CASRIQGPRSRYGYTF. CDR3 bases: TGTGCCAGCAGAATACAGGGGCCGCGGTCAAGGTATGGCTACACCTTC.

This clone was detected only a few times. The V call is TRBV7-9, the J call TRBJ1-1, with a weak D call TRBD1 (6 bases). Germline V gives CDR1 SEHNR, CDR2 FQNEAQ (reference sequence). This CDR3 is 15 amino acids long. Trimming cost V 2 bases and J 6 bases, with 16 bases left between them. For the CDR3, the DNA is TGTGCCAGCAGCTTAAACAGGGCAGGAGTCTCTGAAGCTTTCTTT. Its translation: CASSLNRAGVSEAFF.

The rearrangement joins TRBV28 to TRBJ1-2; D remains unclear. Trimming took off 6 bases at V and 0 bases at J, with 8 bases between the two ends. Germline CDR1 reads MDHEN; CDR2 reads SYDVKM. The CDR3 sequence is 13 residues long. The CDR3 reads CASSPVSNYGYTF. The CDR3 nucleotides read TGTGCCAGCAGCCCGGTTTCTAACTATGGCTACACCTTC.

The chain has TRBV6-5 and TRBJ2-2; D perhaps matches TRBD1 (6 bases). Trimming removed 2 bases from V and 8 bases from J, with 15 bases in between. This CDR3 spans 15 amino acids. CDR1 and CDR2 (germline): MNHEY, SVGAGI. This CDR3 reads CASSYRDTPWGELFF. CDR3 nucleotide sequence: TGTGCCAGCAGTTACAGGGACACCCCCTGGGGGGAGCTGTTTTTT.

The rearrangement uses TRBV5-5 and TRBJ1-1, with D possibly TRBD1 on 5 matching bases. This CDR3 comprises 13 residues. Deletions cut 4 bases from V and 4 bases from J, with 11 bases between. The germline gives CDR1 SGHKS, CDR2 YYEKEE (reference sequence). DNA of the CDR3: TGTGCCAGCAGCCTGGGGACCGGCACTGAAGCTTTCTTT. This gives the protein CASSLGTGTEAFF.

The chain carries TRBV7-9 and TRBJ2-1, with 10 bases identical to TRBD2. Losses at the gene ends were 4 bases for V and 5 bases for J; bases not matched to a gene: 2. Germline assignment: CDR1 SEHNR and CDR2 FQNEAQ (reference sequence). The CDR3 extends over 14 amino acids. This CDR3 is CASSWTSGDNEQFF. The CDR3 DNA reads TGTGCCAGCAGCTGGACTAGCGGAGACAATGAGCAGTTCTTC.

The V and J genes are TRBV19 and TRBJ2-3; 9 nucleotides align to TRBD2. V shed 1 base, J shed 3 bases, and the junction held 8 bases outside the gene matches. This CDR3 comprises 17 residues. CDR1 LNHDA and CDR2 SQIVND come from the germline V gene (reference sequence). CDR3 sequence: CASSIGGREGWTDTQYF. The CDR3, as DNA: TGTGCCAGTAGTATAGGAGGGCGGGAGGGGTGGACAGATACGCAGTATTTT.

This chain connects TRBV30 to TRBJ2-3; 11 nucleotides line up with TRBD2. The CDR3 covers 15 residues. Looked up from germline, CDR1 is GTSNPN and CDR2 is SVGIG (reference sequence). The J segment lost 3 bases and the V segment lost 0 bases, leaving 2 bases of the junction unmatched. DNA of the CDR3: TGTGCCTGGAGTGTATCTAGCGGGAGGACAGATACGCAGTATTTT. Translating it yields CAWSVSSGRTDTQYF.

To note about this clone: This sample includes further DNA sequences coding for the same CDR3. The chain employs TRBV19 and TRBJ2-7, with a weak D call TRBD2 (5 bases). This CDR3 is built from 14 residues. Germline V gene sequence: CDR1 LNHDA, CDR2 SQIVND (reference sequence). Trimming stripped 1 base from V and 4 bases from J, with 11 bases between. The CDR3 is CASSIGPGGYEQYF. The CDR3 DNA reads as TGTGCCAGTAGTATAGGGCCGGGCGGGTACGAGCAGTACTTC.

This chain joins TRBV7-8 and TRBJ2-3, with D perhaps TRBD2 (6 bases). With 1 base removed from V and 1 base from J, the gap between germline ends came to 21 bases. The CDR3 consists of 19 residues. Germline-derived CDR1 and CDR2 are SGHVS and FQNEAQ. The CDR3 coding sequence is TGTGCCAGCAGCTTAGTTGGTAGCGGTCCCTCCGGGCGCACAGATACGCAGTATTTT. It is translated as CASSLVGSGPSGRTDTQYF. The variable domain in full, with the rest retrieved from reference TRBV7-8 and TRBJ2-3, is GAGVSQSPRYKVAKRGQDVALRCDPISGHVSLFWYQQALGQGPEFLTYFQNEAQLDKSGLPSDRFFAERPEGSVSTLKIQRTQQEDSAVYLCASSLVGSGPSGRTDTQYFGPGTRLTVL.

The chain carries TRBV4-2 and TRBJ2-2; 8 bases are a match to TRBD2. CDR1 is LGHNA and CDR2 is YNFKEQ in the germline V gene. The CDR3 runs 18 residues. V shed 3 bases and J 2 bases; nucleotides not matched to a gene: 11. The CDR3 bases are TGTGCCAGCAGCCAGGGACTAGTCCAAATTTTTAACACCGGGGAGCTGTTTTTT. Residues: CASSQGLVQIFNTGELFF.

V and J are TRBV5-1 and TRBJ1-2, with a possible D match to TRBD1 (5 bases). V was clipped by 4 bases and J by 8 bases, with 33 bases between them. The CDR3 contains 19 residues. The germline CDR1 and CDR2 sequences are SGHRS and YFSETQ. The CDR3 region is CASSARRGSPAVGFSGYTF. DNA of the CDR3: TGCGCCAGCAGCGCTCGGCGGGGCTCACCCGCCGTGGGGTTCAGCGGCTACACCTTC.

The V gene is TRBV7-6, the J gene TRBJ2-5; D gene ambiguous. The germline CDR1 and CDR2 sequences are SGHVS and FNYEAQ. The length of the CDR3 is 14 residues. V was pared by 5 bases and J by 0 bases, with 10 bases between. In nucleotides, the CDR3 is TGTGCCAGCAGCCCGAGAGTGAACCAAGAGACCCAGTACTTC. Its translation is CASSPRVNQETQYF. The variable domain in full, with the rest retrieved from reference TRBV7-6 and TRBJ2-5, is GAGVSQSPRYKVTKRGQDVALRCDPISGHVSLYWYRQALGQGPEFLTYFNYEAQQDKSGLPNDRFSAERPEGSISTLTIQRTEQRDSAMYRCASSPRVNQETQYFGPGTRLLVL.

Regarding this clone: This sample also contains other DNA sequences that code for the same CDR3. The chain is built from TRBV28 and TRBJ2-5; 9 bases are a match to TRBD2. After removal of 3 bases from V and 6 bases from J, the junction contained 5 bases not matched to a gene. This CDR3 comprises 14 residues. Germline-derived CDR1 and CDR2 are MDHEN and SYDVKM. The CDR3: CASSLGGRGKTQYF. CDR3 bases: TGTGCCAGCAGTTTGGGCGGGAGGGGAAAGACCCAGTACTTC.

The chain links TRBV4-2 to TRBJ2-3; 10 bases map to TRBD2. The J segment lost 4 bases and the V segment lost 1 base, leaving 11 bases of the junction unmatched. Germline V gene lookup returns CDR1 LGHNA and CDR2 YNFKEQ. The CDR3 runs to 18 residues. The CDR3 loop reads CASSQGPAGGPMADTQYF. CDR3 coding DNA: TGTGCCAGCAGCCAAGGGCCAGCGGGAGGGCCTATGGCAGATACGCAGTATTTT.